This T cell receptor (beta chain) was sequenced for a study of T-cell reconstitution after alpha-beta-depleted transplantation in children. General study results and limits: Several hundred expanded graft clones reportedly gave rise to the alpha-beta T cells present about two months after transplant. Counts and diversity of T cells one year after transplant came mostly from newly produced T cells.

This clonotype was found many times. Antigen specificity is unknown. Preparation of the TCRbeta library was carried out with unique molecular identifiers. TCRdb redid the calling of the PCR reads with MiXCR, one entry per CDR3 protein. The table includes 600,000 to 800,000 distinct CDR3 sequences, 10% to 15% detected once. V was cut by 0 bases and J by 11 bases, with 15 bases left in between. Germline loops: CDR1 LGHDT, CDR2 YNNKEL (reference sequence). The CDR3 has 14 amino acids. The receptor's source is a girl aged 2-10 years with congenital amegakaryocytic thrombocytopenia, due to receive a stem cell transplant. V usage is TRBV3-1 and J usage is TRBJ2-3, with D possibly TRBD1 on 5 matching bases. Sequences were derived from PBMCs, sampled before TCRalphabeta/CD19-depleted stem cell transplant. In DNA, the CDR3 is TGTGCCAGCAGCCAAGATCCCCAGGGCGAGGAGCAGTATTTT. Its protein is CASSQDPQGEEQYF.